A single sample is the source of the 2 T cell receptor beta chains below, sequenced in a study of blood T cell repertoires in COVID-19. Repertoires were generated with immunoSEQ multiplex PCR, while TCRdb's copy carries only in-frame clones and drops some. This table has about 330,000 clones, around 90% appearing once. Sequenced sample: peripheral blood. Every receptor here comes from a man aged 30 to 45 with COVID-19, enrolled during active disease.

This clone was detected only once. The chain carries TRBV6-1 and TRBJ1-1; possible D gene TRBD1, 6 bases. V gave up 0 bases and J gave up 4 bases, with 12 bases separating them. The germline gives CDR1 MNHNS, CDR2 SASEGT. The CDR3 runs to 15 residues. The CDR3 here is CASSEAKGVITEAFF. The CDR3, as DNA: TGTGCCAGCAGTGAAGCAAAGGGGGTCATCACTGAAGCTTTCTTT.

The V and J genes are TRBV27 and TRBJ2-1; 12 bases are shared with TRBD2. The CDR3 is 16 amino acids. The V gene's germline CDR1 is MNHEY and CDR2 SMNVEV (reference sequence). With V trimmed by 4 bases and J by 9 bases, 10 bases remained unmatched. CDR3 sequence: CASSSLGTSGLGEQFF. The CDR3 DNA reads TGTGCCAGCAGTTCCCTCGGGACTAGCGGGTTGGGTGAGCAGTTCTTC.